These 9 T cell receptor beta chains came from one sample sequenced in a study of cytomegalovirus exposure and HLA in healthy donors. The PCR contained 60 Vbeta and 13 Jbeta primers. The data were produced by immunoSEQ multiplex PCR, yet TCRdb's version contains in-frame clones alone and is incomplete. The sample has roughly 120,000 clones, under 90% seen once. Sequencing was performed on PBMCs. The source is a woman in her 30s in good health and CMV-seronegative.

This clone was observed a handful of times. This chain connects TRBV28 to TRBJ1-2; D is possibly TRBD1 (6 bases). Between the trimmed V and J ends, which lost 9 bases and 1 base, there was a span of 9 bases. The CDR3 loop spans 12 amino acids. The germline gives CDR1 MDHEN, CDR2 SYDVKM. The CDR3 spells CASSQGNYGYTF. The CDR3, as DNA: TGTGCCAGTTCACAGGGTAACTATGGCTACACCTTC.

This clone has only a few counts. The V call is TRBV23-1, the J call TRBJ1-2; TRBD1 might be the D (5 bases). TRBV23-1 has ORF status, its function being uncertain. This CDR3 is built from 10 residues. The ends were cut back, 11 bases at V and 8 bases at J, with 12 bases in the middle. In nucleotides, the CDR3 is TGCGCCGGGGGACTTGAGGGCTACACCTTC. This codes for CAGGLEGYTF.

The chain recombines TRBV10-3 with TRBJ1-3, with D tentatively TRBD1 (5 bases). Trimming removed 6 bases at V and 4 bases at J, with 16 bases between. The CDR3 is 15 residues long. Germline lookup yields CDR1 ENHRY and CDR2 SYGVKD. CDR3 coding DNA: TGTGCCATCAGGACTTTTACTAACAGGGGAAACACCATATATTTT. It specifies CAIRTFTNRGNTIYF.

This rearrangement joins TRBV11-2 to TRBJ2-7; D is perhaps TRBD1 (6 bases). The CDR3 totals 16 residues. Germline CDR1 SGHAT, CDR2 FQNNGV. V gave up 5 bases and J gave up 2 bases, with 19 bases separating them. CDR3: CASSPLRRDTAYEQYF. CDR3 nucleotide sequence: TGTGCCAGCAGCCCACTTCGCCGGGACACCGCCTACGAGCAGTACTTC.

This sequence joins TRBV19 and TRBJ1-6; 8 bases map to TRBD1. The V segment lost 9 bases and the J segment 3 bases; nucleotides outside the gene matches: 7. The CDR3 covers 15 residues. Germline V CDR1 and CDR2: LNHDA, SQIVND (reference sequence). CDR3 sequence reads: CASRQGTVYNSPLHF. CDR3 nucleotides: TGTGCCAGCAGACAGGGGACCGTCTATAATTCACCCCTCCACTTT.

The rearrangement joins TRBV9 to TRBJ2-1, with D possibly TRBD2 on 5 matching bases. The ends were cut back, 4 bases at V and 3 bases at J, with 14 bases in the middle. This CDR3 has 15 residues. In germline, CDR1 is SGDLS, CDR2 YYNGEE. CDR3 DNA sequence: TGTGCCAGCAGCCCCCCCCCGGGGTTCTACAATGAGCAGTTCTTC. Its protein is CASSPPPGFYNEQFF.

The chain links TRBV28 to TRBJ2-7, with 11 bases that match TRBD2. With 7 bases clipped from V and 5 bases from J, the junction kept 1 base outside the gene matches. The V gene's germline CDR1 is MDHEN and CDR2 SYDVKM. The CDR3 has 12 residues. The CDR3 bases are TGTGCCAGCACTAGCGGGAGGAACGAGCAGTACTTC. Encoded protein: CASTSGRNEQYF.

The genes are TRBV7-9 and TRBJ1-5; tentatively, D is TRBD1 (5 bases). Germline V gene lookup returns CDR1 SEHNR and CDR2 FQNEAQ (reference sequence). CDR3 size: 18 residues. Trimming removed 1 base at V and 0 bases at J, with 16 bases between. CDR3 region: CASSLGRANGASNQPQHF. DNA of the CDR3: TGTGCCAGCAGCTTAGGGAGAGCTAATGGGGCTAGCAATCAGCCCCAGCATTTT. Variable domain in full (rest from reference TRBV7-9 and TRBJ1-5): DTGVSQNPRHKITKRGQNVTFRCDPISEHNRLYWYRQTLGQGPEFLTYFQNEAQLEKSRLLSDRFSAERPKGSFSTLEIQRTEQGDSAMYLCASSLGRANGASNQPQHFGDGTRLSIL.

The chain has TRBV28 and TRBJ2-7; 10 bases map to TRBD1. Germline V CDR1 and CDR2: MDHEN, SYDVKM. The length of the CDR3 is 15 residues. Trimming removed 5 bases from V and 4 bases from J; junction bases left unmatched: 8. CDR3 residues: CASSLPGQGLYEQYF. CDR3 bases: TGTGCCAGCAGTCTGCCGGGACAGGGGCTGTACGAGCAGTACTTC.